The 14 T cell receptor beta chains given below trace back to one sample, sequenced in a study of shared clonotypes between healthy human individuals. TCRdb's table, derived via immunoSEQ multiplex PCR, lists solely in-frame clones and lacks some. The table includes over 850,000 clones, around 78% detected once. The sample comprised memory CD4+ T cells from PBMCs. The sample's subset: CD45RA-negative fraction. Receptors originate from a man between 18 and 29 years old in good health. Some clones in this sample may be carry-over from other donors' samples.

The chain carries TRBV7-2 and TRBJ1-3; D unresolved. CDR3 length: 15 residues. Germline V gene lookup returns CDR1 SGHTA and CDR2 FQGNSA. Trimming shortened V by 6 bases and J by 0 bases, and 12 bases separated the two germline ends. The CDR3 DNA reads TGTGCCAGCAGTCCCGCCCCTTACTCTGGAAACACCATATATTTT. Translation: CASSPAPYSGNTIYF.

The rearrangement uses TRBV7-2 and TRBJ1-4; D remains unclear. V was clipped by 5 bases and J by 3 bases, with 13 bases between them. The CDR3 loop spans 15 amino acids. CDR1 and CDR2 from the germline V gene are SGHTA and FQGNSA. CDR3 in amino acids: CASSPHGSANEKLFF. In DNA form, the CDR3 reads TGTGCCAGCAGCCCGCACGGGTCGGCTAATGAAAAACTGTTTTTT.

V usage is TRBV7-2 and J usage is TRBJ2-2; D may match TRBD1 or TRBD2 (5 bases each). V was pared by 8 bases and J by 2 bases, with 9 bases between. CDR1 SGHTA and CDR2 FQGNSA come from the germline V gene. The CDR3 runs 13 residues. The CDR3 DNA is TGTGCCAGCCGGGGCCGAAACACCGGGGAGCTGTTTTTT. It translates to CASRGRNTGELFF.

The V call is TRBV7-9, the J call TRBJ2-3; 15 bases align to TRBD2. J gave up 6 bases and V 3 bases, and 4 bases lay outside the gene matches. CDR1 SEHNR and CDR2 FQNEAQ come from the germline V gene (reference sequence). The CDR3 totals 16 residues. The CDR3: CASSLGLAGGGDTQYF. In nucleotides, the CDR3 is TGTGCCAGCAGCTTGGGACTAGCGGGAGGAGGGGATACGCAGTATTTT.

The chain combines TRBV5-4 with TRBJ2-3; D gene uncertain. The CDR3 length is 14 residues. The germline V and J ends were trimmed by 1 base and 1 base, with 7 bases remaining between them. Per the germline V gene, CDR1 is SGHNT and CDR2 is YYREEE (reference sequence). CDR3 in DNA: TGTGCCAGCAGCTTGAGCAGAGGCACAGATACGCAGTATTTT. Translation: CASSLSRGTDTQYF.

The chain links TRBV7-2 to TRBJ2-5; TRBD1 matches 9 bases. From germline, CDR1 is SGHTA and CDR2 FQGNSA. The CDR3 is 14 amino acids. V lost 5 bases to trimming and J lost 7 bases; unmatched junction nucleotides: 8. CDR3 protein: CASSAQGAVGTQYF. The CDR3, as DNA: TGTGCCAGCAGCGCACAGGGGGCGGTGGGGACCCAGTACTTC.

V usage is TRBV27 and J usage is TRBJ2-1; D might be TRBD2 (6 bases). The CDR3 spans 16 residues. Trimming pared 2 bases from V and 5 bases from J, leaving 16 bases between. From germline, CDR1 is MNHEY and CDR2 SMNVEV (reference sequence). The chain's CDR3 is CASSLTLSGFDNEQFF. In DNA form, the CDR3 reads TGTGCCAGCAGTTTAACCCTGAGCGGGTTTGACAATGAGCAGTTCTTC.

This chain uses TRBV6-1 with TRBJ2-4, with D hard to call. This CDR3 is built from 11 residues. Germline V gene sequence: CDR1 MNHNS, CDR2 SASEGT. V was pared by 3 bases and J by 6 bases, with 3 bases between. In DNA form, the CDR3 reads TGTGCCAGCAGTGAGCCAAACATTCAGTACTTC. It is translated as CASSEPNIQYF.

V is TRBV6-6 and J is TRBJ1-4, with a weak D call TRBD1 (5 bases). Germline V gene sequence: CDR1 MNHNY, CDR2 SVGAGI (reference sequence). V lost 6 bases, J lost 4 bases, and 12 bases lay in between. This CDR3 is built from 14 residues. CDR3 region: CASSPLGGNEKLFF. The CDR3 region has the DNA TGTGCCAGCAGCCCCTTGGGGGGTAATGAAAAACTGTTTTTT.

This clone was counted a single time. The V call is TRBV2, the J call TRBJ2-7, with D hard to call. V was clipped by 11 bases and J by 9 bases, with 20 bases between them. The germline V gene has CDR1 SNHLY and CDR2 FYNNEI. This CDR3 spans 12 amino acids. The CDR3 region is CASLPGGLTQYF. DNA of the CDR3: TGTGCCTCTCTTCCCGGTGGCCTCACGCAGTACTTC.

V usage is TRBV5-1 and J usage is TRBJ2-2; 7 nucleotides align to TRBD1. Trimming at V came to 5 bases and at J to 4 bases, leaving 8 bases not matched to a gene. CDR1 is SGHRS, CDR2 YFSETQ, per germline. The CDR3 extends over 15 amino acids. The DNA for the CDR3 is TGCGCCAGCAGGCCCGGGACAGACTCCACCGGGGAGCTGTTTTTT. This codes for CASRPGTDSTGELFF.

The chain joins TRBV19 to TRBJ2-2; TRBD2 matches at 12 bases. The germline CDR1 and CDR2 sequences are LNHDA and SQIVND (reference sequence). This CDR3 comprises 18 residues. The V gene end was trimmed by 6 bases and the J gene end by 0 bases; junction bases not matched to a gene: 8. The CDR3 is CASSRLAGELSNTGELFF. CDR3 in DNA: TGTGCCAGTAGCCGACTAGCGGGGGAACTATCGAACACCGGGGAGCTGTTTTTT.

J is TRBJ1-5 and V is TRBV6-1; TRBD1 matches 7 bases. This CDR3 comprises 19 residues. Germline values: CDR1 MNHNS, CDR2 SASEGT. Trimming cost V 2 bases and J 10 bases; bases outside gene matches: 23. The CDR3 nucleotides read TGTGCCAGCAGTGAATATTCGGCCTACAATTCAGGGGGAGAACGACCCCAGCATTTT. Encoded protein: CASSEYSAYNSGGERPQHF.

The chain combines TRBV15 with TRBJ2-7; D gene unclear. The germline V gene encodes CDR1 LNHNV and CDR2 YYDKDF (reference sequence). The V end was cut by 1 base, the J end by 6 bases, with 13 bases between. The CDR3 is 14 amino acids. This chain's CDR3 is CATSRGSAQSEQYF. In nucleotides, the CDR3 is TGTGCCACCAGCAGAGGCTCGGCACAGAGCGAGCAGTACTTC.